A selection of T cell receptor beta chains follows, all from one sample in a study of vaccination and CD4 T cells after COVID-19. Their specific antigens are unknown. TCRdb itself ran the PCR reads through MiXCR, one entry per CDR3 protein. Counted here are some 21,000 distinct CDR3 sequences, 45% to 50% occurring once; the ten biggest clones make up about 4%. Sequencing used CD4+ T cells from blood, cultured in vitro, obtained before SARS-CoV-2 vaccination. The receptors stem from a human donor who had recovered from COVID-19. Both conserved end residues are part of each CDR3. Each record gives: V gene, J gene, clone size, D gene, CDR3 DNA, CDR3 protein. A D gene is named only where the DNA matches it firmly. Clone size, where shown, is once, few, many, or a class for clones that have expanded.

>TRBV6-5|TRBJ1-5|-|-
TGTGCCAGCAGTTACGGAGGGAATCAGCCCCAGCATTTT
CASSYGGNQPQHF
>TRBV20-1|TRBJ2-7|-|TRBD2
TGCAGTGCCTCTACCCAGGGCGGGAGTCTGGGGGAGCAGTACTTC
CSASTQGGSLGEQYF
>TRBV28|TRBJ1-2|once|-
TGTGCCAGCTCCCGGCCGGGGGTTTATGGCTACACCTTC
CASSRPGVYGYTF
>TRBV12-3/TRBV12-4|TRBJ1-5|-|TRBD1
TGTGCCAGCAGTTTCGAGGGGACAGGGTGGGGCAATCAGCCCCAGCATTTT
CASSFEGTGWGNQPQHF
>TRBV15|TRBJ2-1|-|-
TGTGCCACCAGCAGAGATATTCGGGGCGATGAGTTCTTC
CATSRDIRGDEFF
>TRBV12-3/TRBV12-4|TRBJ2-3|-|-
TGTGCCAGCACCCGGGACAGCCTCGGGGGGGGGACGCAGTATTTT
CASTRDSLGGGTQYF
>TRBV2|TRBJ1-5|few|-
TGTGCCAGCAGTGTATGGGACGGCCTAAGGGGCAATCAGCCCCAGCATTTT
CASSVWDGLRGNQPQHF
>TRBV7-2|TRBJ1-1|-|-
TGTGCCAGCAGCCCCGATAGTATGACTGAAGCTTTCTTT
CASSPDSMTEAFF
>TRBV29-1|TRBJ1-1|-|-
TGCAGCGTTGCGGTTGCCAGAGACACTGAAGCTTTCTTT
CSVAVARDTEAFF
>TRBV20-1|TRBJ1-2|-|-
TGCAGTGCACCGGAAACAGGGTCCTATGGCTACACCTTC
CSAPETGSYGYTF
>TRBV6-1|TRBJ2-5|-|-
TGTGCCAGCACCCCAGGAAGGGGCTACCAAGAGACCCAGTACTTC
CASTPGRGYQETQYF
>TRBV18|TRBJ2-7|once|-
TGTGCCAGCTCACAAGACAGCTACGAGCAGTACTTC
CASSQDSYEQYF
>TRBV6-4|TRBJ2-5|-|-
TGTGCCAGCAGTGAAGAGACCCAGTACTTC
CASSEETQYF
>TRBV19|TRBJ2-7|few|-
TGTGCCAGTAGTCAACAGGGAAAGAGCGAGCAGTACTTC
CASSQQGKSEQYF
>TRBV28|TRBJ1-5|-|-
TGTGCCAGCAGCGTGGGCTACAATCAGCCCCAGCATTTT
CASSVGYNQPQHF
>TRBV6-4|TRBJ2-3|-|TRBD2
TGTGCCAGCAGTATACGGGAGGGACACACAGATACGCAGTATTTT
CASSIREGHTDTQYF
>TRBV19|TRBJ2-2|-|-
TGTGCCAGTAGTGGGGGCCCGAACACCGGGGAGCTGTTTTTT
CASSGGPNTGELFF
>TRBV7-2|TRBJ1-2|once|-
TGTGCCAGCAGACCCACAGGGTGGGGCTATGGCTACACCTTC
CASRPTGWGYGYTF
>TRBV5-4|TRBJ2-3|once|-
TGTGCCAGCAGCTTAATTGACAGAGACACAGATACGCAGTATTTT
CASSLIDRDTDTQYF
>TRBV12-3/TRBV12-4|TRBJ2-5|few|TRBD1
TGTGCCAGCAGCCATAGACAGGGGGCGGGGGAGACCCAGTACTTC
CASSHRQGAGETQYF
>TRBV20-1|TRBJ1-3|-|-
TGCAGTGCTAGTGGGGTGGTGGGAAACACCATATATTTT
CSASGVVGNTIYF
>TRBV6-1|TRBJ1-6|few|-
TGTGCCAGCAGTACCGCGGGGCCAGGTTCACCCCTCCACTTT
CASSTAGPGSPLHF